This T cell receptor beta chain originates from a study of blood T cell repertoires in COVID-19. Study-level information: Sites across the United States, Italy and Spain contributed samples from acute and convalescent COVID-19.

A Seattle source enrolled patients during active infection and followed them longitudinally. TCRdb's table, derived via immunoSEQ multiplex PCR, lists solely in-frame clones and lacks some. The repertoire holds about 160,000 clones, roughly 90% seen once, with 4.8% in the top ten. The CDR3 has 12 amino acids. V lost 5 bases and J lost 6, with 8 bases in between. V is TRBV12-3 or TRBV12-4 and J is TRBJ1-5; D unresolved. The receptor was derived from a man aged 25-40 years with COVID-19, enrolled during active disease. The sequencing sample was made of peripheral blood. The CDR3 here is CASSPLGQPQHF. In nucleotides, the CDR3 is TGTGCCAGCAGTCCTCTAGGTCAGCCCCAGCATTTT.